Below, one TCR beta chain is given with its context. This entry belongs to a study of blood T cell repertoires in COVID-19. Overall study: From the United States, Italy and Spain came samples of acute and convalescent COVID-19.

Germline-derived CDR1 and CDR2 are KGHDR and SFDVKD. This CDR3 is built from 14 residues. The V end was cut by 4 bases, the J end by 3 bases, with 9 bases between. Only in-frame clones appear in the TCRdb table, and some are missing; sequencing was by immunoSEQ multiplex PCR. The table lists approximately 260,000 clones, over 65% of them singletons. Material for sequencing was peripheral blood. The TCR was taken from a man between 60 and 75 years old who had recovered from COVID-19. This sequence joins TRBV24-1 and TRBJ1-5, with a tentative D call TRBD1 (5 bases). The CDR3 spells CATSDPTVNQPQHF. CDR3 bases: TGTGCCACCAGTGACCCGACAGTCAATCAGCCCCAGCATTTT.